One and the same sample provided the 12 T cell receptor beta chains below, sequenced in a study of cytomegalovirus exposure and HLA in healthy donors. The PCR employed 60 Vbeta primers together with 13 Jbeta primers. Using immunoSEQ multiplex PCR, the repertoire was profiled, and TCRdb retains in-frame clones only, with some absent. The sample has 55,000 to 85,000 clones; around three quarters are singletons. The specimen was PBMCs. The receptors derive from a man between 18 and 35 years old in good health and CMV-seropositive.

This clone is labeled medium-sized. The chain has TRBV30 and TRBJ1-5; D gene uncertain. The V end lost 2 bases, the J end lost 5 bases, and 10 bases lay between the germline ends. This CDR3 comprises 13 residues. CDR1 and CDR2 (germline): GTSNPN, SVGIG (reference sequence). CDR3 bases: TGTGCCTGGAGTACGGGGAACGATCAGCCCCAGCATTTT. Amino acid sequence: CAWSTGNDQPQHF.

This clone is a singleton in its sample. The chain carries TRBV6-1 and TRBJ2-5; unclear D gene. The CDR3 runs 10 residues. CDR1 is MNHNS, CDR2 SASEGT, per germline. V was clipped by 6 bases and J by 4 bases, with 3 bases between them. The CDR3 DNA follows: TGTGCCAGCAGCCTAGAGACCCAGTACTTC. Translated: CASSLETQYF.

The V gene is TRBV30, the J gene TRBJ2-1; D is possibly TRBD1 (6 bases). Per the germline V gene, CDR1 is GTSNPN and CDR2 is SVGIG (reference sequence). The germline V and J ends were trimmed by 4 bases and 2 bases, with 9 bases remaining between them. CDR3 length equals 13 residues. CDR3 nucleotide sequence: TGTGCCTGGAAGACAGGTCCCTACAATGAGCAGTTCTTC. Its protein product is CAWKTGPYNEQFF.

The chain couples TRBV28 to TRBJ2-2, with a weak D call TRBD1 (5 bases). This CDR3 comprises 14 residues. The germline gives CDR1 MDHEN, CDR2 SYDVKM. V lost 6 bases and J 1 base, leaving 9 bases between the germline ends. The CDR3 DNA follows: TGTGCCAGCAGCTCCGGACAGAACACCGGGGAGCTGTTTTTT. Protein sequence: CASSSGQNTGELFF. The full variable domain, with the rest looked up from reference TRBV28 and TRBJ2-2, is DVKVTQSSRYLVKRTGEKVFLECVQDMDHENMFWYRQDPGLGLRLIYFSYDVKMKEKGDIPEGYSVSREKKERFSLILESASTNQTSMYLCASSSGQNTGELFFGEGSRLTVL.

DNA for the CDR3: TGTGCCAGCAGTGGGGGACAGGGGGCTCGTAATTCACCCCTCCACTTT. Its protein product is CASSGGQGARNSPLHF. This chain joins TRBV6-1 and TRBJ1-6; 12 nucleotides agree with TRBD1. This CDR3 contains 16 residues. With 4 bases clipped from V and 6 bases from J, the junction kept 4 bases outside the gene matches. CDR1 and CDR2 (germline): MNHNS, SASEGT.

The CDR3 is CASSWVPGQGNTIYF. The CDR3 nucleotides are TGTGCCAGCAGCTGGGTGCCAGGCCAAGGAAACACCATATATTTT. The rearrangement uses TRBV5-4 and TRBJ1-3, with D uncertain. The CDR3 covers 15 residues. The germline gives CDR1 SGHNT, CDR2 YYREEE (reference sequence). V lost 3 bases to trimming and J lost 4 bases, with 14 bases between them.

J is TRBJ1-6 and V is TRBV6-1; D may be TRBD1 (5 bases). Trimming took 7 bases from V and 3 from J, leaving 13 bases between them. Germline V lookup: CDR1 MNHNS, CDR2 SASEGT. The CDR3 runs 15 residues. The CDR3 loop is CASTTDPNYNSPLHF. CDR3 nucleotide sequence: TGTGCCAGCACGACAGACCCCAACTATAATTCACCCCTCCACTTT.

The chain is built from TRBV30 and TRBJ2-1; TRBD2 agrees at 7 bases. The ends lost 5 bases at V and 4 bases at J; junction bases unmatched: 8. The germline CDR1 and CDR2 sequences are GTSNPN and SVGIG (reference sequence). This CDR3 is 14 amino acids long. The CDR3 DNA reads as TGTGCCTGGTACCCGGGACTACCGTACAATGAGCAGTTCTTC. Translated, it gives CAWYPGLPYNEQFF.

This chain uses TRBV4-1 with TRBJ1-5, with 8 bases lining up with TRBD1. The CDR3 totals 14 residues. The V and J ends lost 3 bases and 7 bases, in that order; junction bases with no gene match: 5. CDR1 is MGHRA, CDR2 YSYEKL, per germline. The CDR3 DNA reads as TGCGCCAGCAGCCAGGACAGGGAACGGCAGCCCCAGCATTTT. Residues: CASSQDRERQPQHF.

CDR3 sequence: CATSRGEREQYF. CDR3 nucleotides: TGTGCCACCAGCAGAGGTGAGAGGGAGCAGTACTTC. The genes are TRBV15 and TRBJ2-7; D gene ambiguous. CDR3 length: 12 residues. Germline CDR1 and CDR2: LNHNV and YYDKDF (reference sequence). V was cut by 1 base and J by 7 bases, with 8 bases left in between.

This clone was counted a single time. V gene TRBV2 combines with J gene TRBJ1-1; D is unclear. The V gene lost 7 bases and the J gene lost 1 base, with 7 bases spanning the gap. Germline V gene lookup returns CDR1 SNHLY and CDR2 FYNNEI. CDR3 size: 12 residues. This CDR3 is CASNRGNTEAFF. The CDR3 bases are TGTGCCAGCAACCGGGGGAACACTGAAGCTTTCTTT.

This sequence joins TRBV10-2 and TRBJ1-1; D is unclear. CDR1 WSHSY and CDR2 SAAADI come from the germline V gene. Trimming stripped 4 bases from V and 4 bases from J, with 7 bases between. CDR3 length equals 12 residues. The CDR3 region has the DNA TGCGCCAGCAGTGCACCGGGCACTGAAGCTTTCTTT. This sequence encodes CASSAPGTEAFF.